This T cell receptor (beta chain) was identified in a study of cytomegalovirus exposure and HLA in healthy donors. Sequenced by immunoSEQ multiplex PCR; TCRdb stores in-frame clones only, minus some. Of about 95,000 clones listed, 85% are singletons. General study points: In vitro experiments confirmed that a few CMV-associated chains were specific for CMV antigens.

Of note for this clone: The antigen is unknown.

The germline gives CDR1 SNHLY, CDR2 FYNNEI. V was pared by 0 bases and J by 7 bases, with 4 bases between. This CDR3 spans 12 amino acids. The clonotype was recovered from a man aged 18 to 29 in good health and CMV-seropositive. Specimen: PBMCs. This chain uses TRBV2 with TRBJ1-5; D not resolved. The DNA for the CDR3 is TGTGCCAGCAGTGAAGCCCCACAGCCCCAGCATTTT. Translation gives CASSEAPQPQHF.